Described below is a single T cell receptor beta chain sequence and its context. Its antigen remains undetermined. No much larger clone is present one base from it, and per-base qualities are unavailable. From the cysteine up to the phenylalanine, the CDR3 has a length of 13 residues. CDR3 DNA only is kept here, 39 bases in frame from base 1. CDR1 is given as SGHTA and CDR2 as FQGNSA, both from the germline V gene. Trimming removed 1 base from V and 7 bases from J, leaving 5 bases between the germline ends. This record belongs to a study of blood T cells in healthy people across ages (dated by TCRdb to the mid-2010s). Concerning the study at large: In model experiments, roughly one uniquely barcoded TCR beta cDNA molecule per two T cells was captured by template switching. Using deep sequencing normalized with unique cDNA molecular identifiers, the study measured how TCR beta repertoire diversity changes with age. The donors were split into four age groups: young (average about 16 years), middle-aged (about 40), aged (more than 60) and long-lived (roughly 77). Donors of different ages were randomly distributed across sequencing lanes to avoid experimental bias. For two donors (one aged 18 to 30 and one aged 80 or older), the study analyzed two additional independent replicas of 1 million unique cDNA reads from the same blood draw. Beyond this particular receptor, the publication reports: Because profiling used bulk unsorted PBMCs, naive and antigen-experienced compartments could not be compared conclusively. Estimates of total diversity based on one million sequenced T cells were considered lower bounds and underestimates. Compared with the aged group, more naive CD4+ T cells, fewer expanded clones and increased TCR diversity were shown by the long-lived group, suggesting age selection. Observed TCR beta diversity per million T cells fell roughly linearly with age, and a significant reduction was already apparent by age approximately 40. The percentage of naive T cells measured by flow cytometry correlated strongly with observed TCR beta diversity. Because the CMV infection status of the donors was unknown, age-related changes in expanded clonotypes may potentially have been confounded.

Library generation was performed with 5' RACE. Sequencer: Illumina HiSeq 2500. A second about 7 to 12 cycle PCR used a sample-barcoded 5' primer and a J-beta primer mix. Each TCR beta cDNA molecule received a unique molecular identifier from a template-switch 5' adaptor carrying 12 random nucleotides. Each sample yielded at least 2.5 million CDR3-containing paired-end reads. First-strand cDNA synthesis was performed from all RNA using the Mint cDNA synthesis kit, with priming by a TRBC-specific oligonucleotide. Following uracil-DNA glycosylase treatment, all cDNA underwent a first 18-cycle PCR with the universal primers M1SS and BC2_uni_R. Per the authors' processing: Normalization of each sample was performed by random selection of 1 million high-quality reads, each carrying a distinct molecular identifier. Reads with shared molecular identifiers were discarded instead of being binned into consensus sequences. MiTCR, with a Q25 quality threshold and the strictest error-elimination algorithm, was used for CDR3 identification, clonotype clustering and error correction. A nonparametric unseen species model with Euler transformation was used to estimate lower-bound total TCR beta diversity. The public reads were reanalyzed by TCRdb: fastp trimming at Q25, MiXCR alignment, in-frame beta chains only. Rows with a matching CDR3 protein are joined into one entry that keeps the most common DNA and genes. None of the V and J calls come from the authors' own analysis; TCRdb made them. The sample table records under 2,000,000 distinct CDR3 sequences; approximately 50% of these occur just once. The ten biggest clones cover around 2.1% of the sample.

Donors were approximately 42 systemically healthy Caucasian individuals from Russia aged roughly 6 to 90 years. Each donor gave about 9.2 milliliters of peripheral blood, drawn into EDTA-treated Vacutainer tubes. PBMCs were isolated by Ficoll-Paque density-gradient centrifugation, with at least 7 million obtained per sample. Total RNA was extracted from PBMCs with Trizol reagent, with at least 5.5 micrograms obtained per sample. For every donor, flow cytometry on a PBMC aliquot measured the percentage of naive CD45RAhigh/CD27high T cells. The chain is encoded by TRBV7-2 joined to TRBJ2-6; the D gene remains uncertain. This clonotype originated in a woman aged 40 to 50 in good health. What was sequenced was blood. The nucleotide sequence is given as TGTGCCAGCAGCTTAGTTGTAGCCAACGTCCTGACTTTC. This codes for CASSLVVANVLTF.